Listed below are T cell receptor beta chains from one sample, sequenced in a study of blood T cell repertoires in COVID-19. The data were produced by immunoSEQ multiplex PCR, yet TCRdb's version contains in-frame clones alone and is incomplete. The data contain about 140,000 clones, 81% of them seen just once; the ten biggest clones take up 8.2%. The sequencing sample was made of peripheral blood. These receptors all stem from a human donor in a cohort sampled during active COVID-19. Each CDR3 is given with its conserved first and last residue. A D gene is named only where the DNA matches it firmly. Clone size is not always given. Where it is, it says once, few, many or a class for expanded clones.

cdr3_nt,cdr3_aa,cdr3_length,v_call,d_call,j_call,clone_size
TGTGCCAGCACCCCTGGAGACAGAGCTTCTCCCCTCCACTTT,CASTPGDRASPLHF,14,TRBV7-9,.,TRBJ1-6,few
TGTGCCAGCTCACAGAAGCTACGGGACACTGAAGCTTTCTTT,CASSQKLRDTEAFF,14,TRBV18,.,TRBJ1-1,.
TGTGCCAGCAGTTACTTGAGACAGGACCGCAATCAGCCCCAGCATTTT,CASSYLRQDRNQPQHF,16,TRBV6-2/TRBV6-3,.,TRBJ1-5,.
TGTGCCATCAATCGAGGGTGGGACACTGAAGCTTTCTTT,CAINRGWDTEAFF,13,TRBV10-3,.,TRBJ1-1,.
TGTGCCAGCAGCCCTGGGGGGAGGATCTACGAGCAGTACTTC,CASSPGGRIYEQYF,14,TRBV5-5,.,TRBJ2-7,.
TGTGCCAGCAACTTTTGGGGACTACACGACAATGAGCAGTTCTTC,CASNFWGLHDNEQFF,15,TRBV2,TRBD2,TRBJ2-1,.
TGTGCCAGCAGGACCGGGACAGATTCGGCCTACGAGCAGTACTTC,CASRTGTDSAYEQYF,15,TRBV7-9,TRBD1,TRBJ2-7,.
TGTGCCAGCAGCTTGGAGGCAGGGGCAGGCCAAGAGACCCAGTACTTC,CASSLEAGAGQETQYF,16,TRBV5-5,.,TRBJ2-5,.
TGTGCCAGCAGCCCCCGGATCGGGGACGAGCAGTACTTC,CASSPRIGDEQYF,13,TRBV7-2,.,TRBJ2-7,.
TGTGCCAGCTCAATAGGGGGCAGTGGGGCCAACGTCCTGACTTTC,CASSIGGSGANVLTF,15,TRBV18,TRBD1,TRBJ2-6,.
TGTGCCAGTACCGGGACTAGCCAAGAGACCCAGTACTTC,CASTGTSQETQYF,13,TRBV2,TRBD2,TRBJ2-5,.
TGTGCCAGCAGTTTAGCGGGAGTGGCACTTAGCACAGATACGCAGTATTTT,CASSLAGVALSTDTQYF,17,TRBV27,TRBD2,TRBJ2-3,.
TGTGCCAGCAAACGGGACAGCAGGGTGGGGCAGTACTTC,CASKRDSRVGQYF,13,TRBV28,TRBD1,TRBJ2-7,.
TGCGCCAGCACCTTGGACGGGACTAGCGGGACCTACGAGCAGTACTTC,CASTLDGTSGTYEQYF,16,TRBV5-1,TRBD2,TRBJ2-7,.
TGCGCCAGCAGCACTCGGCAGGGTGGCTACGAGCAGTACTTC,CASSTRQGGYEQYF,14,TRBV5-1,.,TRBJ2-7,few
TGCGCCAGCAGCCTCGGAGTAGCGGGAGATGAGCAGTACTTC,CASSLGVAGDEQYF,14,TRBV4-1,TRBD2,TRBJ2-7,.
TGTGCCAGCAGCCAAGATCCTGGCGTGGAGGCACACAATGAGCAGTTCTTC,CASSQDPGVEAHNEQFF,17,TRBV4-2,.,TRBJ2-1,once
TGTGCCACCAGTGTGGCAGGAGCGGTACAAGAGACCCAGTACTTC,CATSVAGAVQETQYF,15,TRBV24-1,.,TRBJ2-5,.
TGTGCCAGCAGCTTTGGAAATGGGGAGTTTGCCACAGATACGCAGTATTTT,CASSFGNGEFATDTQYF,17,TRBV11-2,.,TRBJ2-3,.
TGTGCCAGCTCGCCAGGGGCGGGAGGGTACGAGCAGTACTTC,CASSPGAGGYEQYF,14,TRBV5-4,TRBD2,TRBJ2-7,.
TGTGCCAGCAGCTTACAGGGGGCGCTTCCCGGGGAGCTGTTTTTT,CASSLQGALPGELFF,15,TRBV11-3,TRBD1,TRBJ2-2,.
TGTGCCAGCACCAAAGCCGGGACTAACTACGAGCAGTACTTC,CASTKAGTNYEQYF,14,TRBV7-9,TRBD2,TRBJ2-7,.
TGTGCCAGCAGTACAGACAGGGGTGCTTATGGTTCACCCCTCCACTTT,CASSTDRGAYGSPLHF,16,TRBV2,TRBD1,TRBJ1-6,.
TGCGCCAGCAGCAAAAGCAAGGGAGCGGGAGGGTACAATGAGCAGTTCTTC,CASSKSKGAGGYNEQFF,17,TRBV4-3,TRBD2,TRBJ2-1,few
TGCGCCAGCAGCCCTAGCGGGAGCTCAGCCGAGCAGTACTTC,CASSPSGSSAEQYF,14,TRBV4-1,TRBD2,TRBJ2-7,.
TGTGCCAGCAGTTACTTGGGCAGGGGGCATGTCTATGGCTACACCTTC,CASSYLGRGHVYGYTF,16,TRBV6-5,TRBD1,TRBJ1-2,.
TGTGCCAGCACCAGGACAGGGCGGGCCACTGAAGCTTTCTTT,CASTRTGRATEAFF,14,TRBV25-1,TRBD1,TRBJ1-1,.
TGTGCCAGCAGCTTGCAAACTAGTCCTGGAAACACCATATATTTT,CASSLQTSPGNTIYF,15,TRBV13,.,TRBJ1-3,.
TGCGCCAGCAGCTCACGGACAGGAGTCCCCTACGAGCAGTACTTC,CASSSRTGVPYEQYF,15,TRBV5-1,TRBD1,TRBJ2-7,.
TGTGCCAGTAGTATCAAACAGGGGAACACCGGGGAGCTGTTTTTT,CASSIKQGNTGELFF,15,TRBV19,.,TRBJ2-2,few
TGTGCCAGTAGTATCCAACAGGGGACCTATGGCTACACCTTC,CASSIQQGTYGYTF,14,TRBV19,TRBD1,TRBJ1-2,.
TGCGCCAGCAGCCCAGTAGCGGGGAGGACTTACGAGCAGTACTTC,CASSPVAGRTYEQYF,15,TRBV5-1,TRBD2,TRBJ2-7,.
TGTGCCAGCAAATCGGGGCAGGGGGAAGGAGATACGCAGTATTTT,CASKSGQGEGDTQYF,15,TRBV6-4,TRBD1,TRBJ2-3,.
TGTGCCAGCAGCTTGCTAGCGTTGAGCACAGATACGCAGTATTTT,CASSLLALSTDTQYF,15,TRBV5-6,.,TRBJ2-3,few
TGTGCCAGCAGCCAAGATAGGAATCAAGGGAGGAACACTGAAGCTTTCTTT,CASSQDRNQGRNTEAFF,17,TRBV3-1/TRBV3-2,.,TRBJ1-1,once
TGTGCCAGCAGTCGCCTTCGGTTACAGGGTTCCTATGGCTACACCTTC,CASSRLRLQGSYGYTF,16,TRBV27,.,TRBJ1-2,.
TGCAGCGTTACCCGAAAGCATAGTAGGAACACTGAAGCTTTCTTT,CSVTRKHSRNTEAFF,15,TRBV29-1,.,TRBJ1-1,.
TGTGCCAGCAGCACCGGGACTGTCAGCGAGCAGTACTTC,CASSTGTVSEQYF,13,TRBV9,.,TRBJ2-7,.
TGCGCCAGCAGCTTGGCTGACAGGGGCTACGAGCAGTACTTC,CASSLADRGYEQYF,14,TRBV5-1,TRBD1,TRBJ2-7,.
TGTGCCAGCAGCCGAGTTAGGGGCAAACCCTACGAGCAGTACTTC,CASSRVRGKPYEQYF,15,TRBV2,.,TRBJ2-7,.
TGCGCCAGCAGCTTGGCCCTGGCAGGGGTGTACGAGCAGTACTTC,CASSLALAGVYEQYF,15,TRBV5-1,.,TRBJ2-7,few
TGTGCCAGCAGTTCCCGAGACAGGGGTGAAGAGACCCAGTACTTC,CASSSRDRGEETQYF,15,TRBV28,TRBD1,TRBJ2-5,.
TGCGCCAGCAGCCAATCCCCAACTAGCTCCTACGAGCAGTACTTC,CASSQSPTSSYEQYF,15,TRBV5-1,.,TRBJ2-7,.
TGTGCCAGCAGTTTCTGGGACAGGGGGAACGTTGGTGGAAACACCATATATTTT,CASSFWDRGNVGGNTIYF,18,TRBV28,TRBD1,TRBJ1-3,.
TGTGCCAGCAGTGATATGGTAGCTACCTACAATGAGCAGTTCTTC,CASSDMVATYNEQFF,15,TRBV6-1,.,TRBJ2-1,.
TGCGCCAGCAGCGGGAGGACAGGGACTAACTATGGCTACACCTTC,CASSGRTGTNYGYTF,15,TRBV5-1,TRBD1,TRBJ1-2,.
TGTGCCAGCAGCGTGGCGACTAGTGTCCCCAATGAGCAGTTCTTC,CASSVATSVPNEQFF,15,TRBV9,.,TRBJ2-1,.
TGCAGTGCTAGATCTGCAGATACGCAGTATTTT,CSARSADTQYF,11,TRBV20-1,.,TRBJ2-3,.
TGCGCCAGCAGCTTGTCAGGGGACGGGGCCAACGTCCTGACTTTC,CASSLSGDGANVLTF,15,TRBV5-1,.,TRBJ2-6,few
TGTGCCAGCAGCTTCCGGGTCTCCACCGGGGAGCTGTTTTTT,CASSFRVSTGELFF,14,TRBV7-9,.,TRBJ2-2,.
TGTGCCAGTAGAGGAACGGGTAGCAATCAGCCCCAGCATTTT,CASRGTGSNQPQHF,14,TRBV19,.,TRBJ1-5,.
TGTGCCAGCCGCTCCCTGACAGGGGGCCTTGGCTACACCTTC,CASRSLTGGLGYTF,14,TRBV2,TRBD1,TRBJ1-2,.
TGTGCCACCAGTGAGGAGGGTGGTGGCAATCAGCCCCAGCATTTT,CATSEEGGGNQPQHF,15,TRBV24-1,.,TRBJ1-5,.
TGCGCCAGCAGCCGGGCTCAGACAGGGGGGAACACCGGGGAGCTGTTTTTT,CASSRAQTGGNTGELFF,17,TRBV5-1,TRBD1,TRBJ2-2,.